This T cell receptor beta chain was sequenced during a study of patients and donors after allogeneic stem cell transplantation. Only a few counts were recorded for this clonotype. TCRdb re-derived calls from the RT-PCR reads in MiXCR, one entry per CDR3 protein. The sample has about 960,000 distinct CDR3 sequences; roughly 18% are singletons. The V gene's germline CDR1 is MGHRA and CDR2 YSYEKL. The V segment lost 9 bases and the J segment 10 bases; nucleotides outside the gene matches: 15. There are 15 residues in the CDR3. The chain has TRBV4-1 and TRBJ1-4; 9 bases are a match to TRBD1. Sequenced input: blood, either unsorted or a sorted T cell fraction (not recorded which). The TCR was taken from a human donor who was either an allogeneic HSCT recipient or a stem cell or donor lymphocyte infusion donor (not recorded which). It is not recorded whose cells these are; they may come from a transplant donor. The CDR3 DNA reads as TGCGCCAGTGGGACAGGGCTTTCTGCCAAGGGAAAACTGTTTTTT. Translating it yields CASGTGLSAKGKLFF.